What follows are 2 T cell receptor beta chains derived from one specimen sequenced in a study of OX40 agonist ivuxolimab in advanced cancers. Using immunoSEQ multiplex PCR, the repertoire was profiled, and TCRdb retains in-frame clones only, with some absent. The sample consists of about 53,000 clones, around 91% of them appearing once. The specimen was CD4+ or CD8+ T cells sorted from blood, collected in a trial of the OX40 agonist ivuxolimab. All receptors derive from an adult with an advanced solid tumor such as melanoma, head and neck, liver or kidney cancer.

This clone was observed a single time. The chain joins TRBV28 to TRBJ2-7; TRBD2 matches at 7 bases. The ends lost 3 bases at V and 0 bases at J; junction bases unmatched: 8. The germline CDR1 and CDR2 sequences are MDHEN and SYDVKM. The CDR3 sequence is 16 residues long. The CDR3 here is CASSFSRGGSSYEQYF. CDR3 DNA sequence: TGTGCCAGCAGTTTCTCGCGGGGAGGGAGCTCCTACGAGCAGTACTTC.

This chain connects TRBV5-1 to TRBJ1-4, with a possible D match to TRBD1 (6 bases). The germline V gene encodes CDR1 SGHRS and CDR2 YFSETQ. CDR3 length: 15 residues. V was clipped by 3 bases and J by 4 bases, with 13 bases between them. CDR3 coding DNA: TGCGCCAGCAGCTCGGGACAAGAGGATAATGAAAAACTGTTTTTT. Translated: CASSSGQEDNEKLFF. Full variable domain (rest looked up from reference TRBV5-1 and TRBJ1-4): KAGVTQTPRYLIKTRGQQVTLSCSPISGHRSVSWYQQTPGQGLQFLFEYFSETQRNKGNFPGRFSGRQFSNSRSEMNVSTLELGDSALYLCASSSGQEDNEKLFFGSGTQLSVL.